The 22 T cell receptor beta chains presented below share a single source sample, sequenced in a study of blood T cell repertoires in COVID-19. Clones were read by immunoSEQ multiplex PCR, and TCRdb kept only the in-frame ones, dropping some. The profile shows some 340,000 clones, over 90% of them singletons. Sequencing used PBMCs or T cells enriched from blood (not recorded which). The receptors come from a woman aged 25 to 39 who had been exposed to COVID-19.

The rearrangement links TRBV18 to TRBJ1-1, with 8 bases identical to TRBD1. Germline V gene sequence: CDR1 KGHSH, CDR2 LQKENI. The V and J ends lost 3 bases and 7 bases, in that order; junction bases with no gene match: 13. This CDR3 is 16 amino acids long. The CDR3 DNA sequence: TGTGCCAGCTCACCTCCGGGCAGGGGGCTTTTGAATGAAGCTTTCTTT. Its protein is CASSPPGRGLLNEAFF.

A word on this clone: Other DNA sequences from this sample encode an identical CDR3 as well. The chain combines TRBV5-1 with TRBJ1-4; 10 bases match TRBD1. Germline V gives CDR1 SGHRS, CDR2 YFSETQ. This CDR3 has 14 residues. Trimming at V came to 2 bases and at J to 6 bases, leaving 1 base not matched to a gene. The CDR3 reads CASSFGTGDEKLFF. The CDR3, as DNA: TGCGCCAGCAGCTTCGGGACAGGGGATGAAAAACTGTTTTTT.

This rearrangement joins TRBV11-3 to TRBJ2-2; D uncertain. The CDR3 is 14 residues long. Germline CDR1 SGHNT, CDR2 YENEEA. V was cut by 1 base and J by 3 bases, with 6 bases left in between. The CDR3 reads CASSLVSYTGELFF. CDR3 nucleotide sequence: TGTGCCAGCAGCTTAGTGAGCTACACCGGGGAGCTGTTTTTT.

This rearrangement joins TRBV7-7 to TRBJ1-4, with TRBD1 identical over 8 bases. The CDR3 covers 16 residues. The V gene end was trimmed by 5 bases and the J gene end by 3 bases; junction bases not matched to a gene: 8. The germline gives CDR1 SSHAT, CDR2 FNYEAQ (reference sequence). The CDR3 nucleotides are TGTGCCAGCAGCCCAGGGGGCGCCGGATCTAATGAAAAACTGTTTTTT. Residues: CASSPGGAGSNEKLFF.

The chain recombines TRBV5-8 with TRBJ2-7; a possible D gene is TRBD1 (5 bases). Trimming took off 1 base at V and 1 base at J, with 6 bases between the two ends. CDR3 length: 13 residues. Germline CDR1 SGHTS, CDR2 YDEGEE. The CDR3 DNA follows: TGTGCCAGCAGCTTGCAGGGATCCTACGAGCAGTACTTC. Translation: CASSLQGSYEQYF.

The V gene is TRBV3-1 (or the pseudogene TRBV3-2), the J gene TRBJ2-5, with D maybe TRBD2 (5 bases). This CDR3 contains 14 residues. CDR1 and CDR2 from the germline V gene are LGHDT and YNNKEL (reference sequence). V was cut by 1 base and J by 7 bases, with 13 bases left in between. CDR3 sequence: CASSQVAAGRTQYF. The DNA for the CDR3 is TGTGCCAGCAGCCAAGTGGCGGCTGGGAGGACCCAGTACTTC.

The chain is built from TRBV6-1 and TRBJ1-1; D gene uncertain. Germline V gives CDR1 MNHNS, CDR2 SASEGT. Trimming removed 3 bases from V and 2 bases from J, with 10 bases in between. There are 14 residues in the CDR3. In DNA, the CDR3 is TGTGCCAGCAGTGAGGGCAGGCCCAACACTGAAGCTTTCTTT. Its protein is CASSEGRPNTEAFF.

V is TRBV5-1 and J is TRBJ1-1; D is undetermined. Per germline, CDR1 SGHRS and CDR2 YFSETQ. This CDR3 has 19 amino acids. Between the trimmed V and J ends, which lost 0 bases and 3 bases, there was a span of 24 bases. In DNA form, the CDR3 reads TGCGCCAGCAGCTTGGTTTATCGGGGTGAGACGGAGTCTTACACTGAAGCTTTCTTT. Encoded protein: CASSLVYRGETESYTEAFF.

The CDR3: CASSFSGTTTEAFF. Written as DNA, the CDR3 is TGTGCCAGCAGCTTTTCCGGGACAACCACTGAAGCTTTCTTT. The V and J genes are TRBV7-9 and TRBJ1-1; TRBD1 is a possible D gene (6 bases). V was clipped by 3 bases and J by 4 bases, with 12 bases between them. Per germline, CDR1 SEHNR and CDR2 FQNEAQ (reference sequence). The length of the CDR3 is 14 residues.

The CDR3 coding sequence is TGTGCCAGCAGCCCCCCGAGGGGGTCTGGAAACACCATATATTTT. This encodes CASSPPRGSGNTIYF. The J gene is TRBJ1-3, the V gene TRBV7-9; perhaps TRBD1 as D (6 bases). The germline CDR1 and CDR2 sequences are SEHNR and FQNEAQ (reference sequence). The CDR3 totals 15 residues. The ends were cut back, 5 bases at V and 1 base at J, with 12 bases in the middle.

The V call is TRBV11-2, the J call TRBJ2-7, with D perhaps TRBD1 (6 bases). The ends were cut back, 4 bases at V and 5 bases at J, with 15 bases in the middle. Germline CDR1 SGHAT, CDR2 FQNNGV. The CDR3 length is 14 residues. The CDR3 nucleotides are TGTGCCAGCAGCTCCCGGGACAATGGCAACGAGCAGTACTTC. As protein: CASSSRDNGNEQYF.

This sequence joins TRBV27 and TRBJ1-2; a possible D gene is TRBD1 (5 bases). CDR3 length equals 17 residues. Trimming left V 2 bases short and J 4 bases short, with 20 bases between. Germline CDR1 reads MNHEY; CDR2 reads SMNVEV (reference sequence). The DNA of the CDR3 is TGTGCCAGCAGTTTAAAGCCTCGACAGCCTCCCCTCTATGGCTACACCTTC. The encoded protein is CASSLKPRQPPLYGYTF.

This clone was found many times. V and J are TRBV2 and TRBJ1-3, with 7 nucleotides matching TRBD1. J gave up 2 bases and V 3 bases, and 1 base lay outside the gene matches. The length of the CDR3 is 14 residues. In germline, CDR1 is SNHLY, CDR2 FYNNEI. The CDR3 spells CASSDGTAGNTIYF. CDR3 in DNA: TGTGCCAGCAGTGATGGGACAGCTGGAAACACCATATATTTT.

The V and J genes are TRBV27 and TRBJ2-3, with 16 bases that match TRBD2. CDR3 size: 15 residues. The trim removed 8 bases at V and 6 bases at J, leaving 5 bases unmatched. The V gene's germline CDR1 is MNHEY and CDR2 SMNVEV (reference sequence). The CDR3 DNA reads as TGTGCCAGCTCAAGGGGACTAGCGGGGGGGGATACGCAGTATTTT. This codes for CASSRGLAGGDTQYF.

The CDR3, as DNA: TGTGCCAGCTCGAAGGGTCCGGGGAGCTCCTATAATTCACCCCTCCACTTT. Translating it yields CASSKGPGSSYNSPLHF. The chain recombines TRBV18 with TRBJ1-6; unclear D gene. This CDR3 has 17 amino acids. Germline-derived CDR1 and CDR2 are KGHSH and LQKENI. V lost 6 bases, J lost 0 bases, and 15 bases lay in between.

The J gene is TRBJ2-7, the V gene TRBV5-1, with D tentatively TRBD1 (6 bases). V shed 1 base and J shed 5 bases, with 10 bases lying between them. The CDR3 sequence is 13 residues long. CDR1 is SGHRS and CDR2 is YFSETQ in the germline V gene. The CDR3 region is CASSLLYRDEQYF. Here the CDR3 DNA reads TGCGCCAGCAGCTTGCTCTACAGGGACGAGCAGTACTTC.

The V gene is TRBV2, the J gene TRBJ1-6; 8 bases fit TRBD1. The CDR3 extends over 13 amino acids. After removal of 4 bases from V and 12 bases from J, the junction contained 5 bases not matched to a gene. Germline CDR1 SNHLY, CDR2 FYNNEI. CDR3 protein: CASSVGQALPLHF. The CDR3 coding sequence is TGTGCCAGCAGTGTGGGACAGGCTCTACCCCTCCACTTT.

The J gene is TRBJ2-7, the V gene TRBV7-9, with TRBD1 matching over 9 bases. Germline loops: CDR1 SEHNR, CDR2 FQNEAQ (reference sequence). The V gene end was trimmed by 5 bases and the J gene end by 6 bases; junction bases not matched to a gene: 11. This CDR3 comprises 15 residues. CDR3 residues: CASSPPQGAFIEQYF. CDR3 sequence (DNA): TGTGCCAGCAGCCCACCACAGGGGGCTTTTATCGAGCAGTACTTC.

This chain links TRBV19 with TRBJ1-6; D might be TRBD1 (5 bases). V was pared by 5 bases and J by 0 bases, with 17 bases between. CDR1 and CDR2 (germline): LNHDA, SQIVND (reference sequence). The CDR3 contains 18 residues. The CDR3 here is CASSLEGLLSSYNSPLHF. CDR3 sequence (DNA): TGTGCCAGTAGTCTCGAGGGACTTCTCAGCTCCTATAATTCACCCCTCCACTTT.

V gene TRBV11-1 combines with J gene TRBJ1-2; D not resolved. This CDR3 comprises 14 residues. Germline assignment: CDR1 SGHAT and CDR2 FQDESV (reference sequence). Deletions cut 0 bases from V and 8 bases from J, with 13 bases between. The CDR3 DNA is TGTGCCAGCAGCTTAGCGCCTAAGGAGCCCGGCTACACCTTC. Amino acids: CASSLAPKEPGYTF.

J is TRBJ1-2 and V is TRBV7-7, with D possibly TRBD1 on 6 matching bases. Germline V gene data show CDR1 as SSHAT and CDR2 as FNYEAQ (reference sequence). V was shortened by 5 bases and J by 7 bases, with 17 bases between the two germline ends. The CDR3 length is 14 residues. The CDR3 is CASSPLGGRSGYTF. CDR3 sequence (DNA): TGTGCCAGCAGCCCCCTCGGGGGGCGGTCTGGCTACACCTTC.

DNA for the CDR3: TGTGCCAGCAGGCTACAGGGGGACACTGAAGCTTTCTTT. Protein product: CASRLQGDTEAFF. J is TRBJ1-1 and V is TRBV6-4, with TRBD1 matching 8 bases. CDR3 length equals 13 residues. Germline values: CDR1 MRHNA, CDR2 SNTAGT. V lost 6 bases to trimming and J lost 3 bases; unmatched junction nucleotides: 3.